This entry is about one TCR beta chain. Its antigen is unknown. This sample is part of a study of cytomegalovirus exposure and HLA in healthy donors. Study-wide findings and caveats: Immune exposure was documented only through CMV serostatus. The study assumed roughly uniform donor sequencing depth for presence/absence analyses. A missense DCLRE1C variant was associated with V- and J-gene trimming of TCR beta chains in a later analysis, and an independent cohort replicated the association. Most TCR sequences were uncommon, yet certain public TCRs appeared in many donors.

Primers: 60 Vbeta forward and 13 Jbeta reverse. Libraries were prepared by immunoSEQ multiplex PCR; TCRdb keeps only in-frame clonotypes and omits some of them. In the table there are roughly 150,000 clones, over 60% of which are singletons. V was shortened by 1 base and J by 6 bases, with 13 bases between the two germline ends. CDR1 SGHDN and CDR2 FVKESK come from the germline V gene. The CDR3 is 14 amino acids. This chain uses TRBV14 with TRBJ2-7; tentative D call: TRBD2 (6 bases). The sequenced sample was PBMCs. The TCR originated in a male donor in good health and CMV-seronegative. CDR3 residues: CASSQAGRLIEQYF. CDR3 sequence (DNA): TGTGCCAGCAGCCAAGCGGGGAGGTTAATCGAGCAGTACTTC.